These T cell receptor beta chains were read from a single sample in a study of cytomegalovirus exposure and HLA in healthy donors. This table comes from immunoSEQ multiplex PCR, and its TCRdb copy is limited to in-frame clones, with some not included. Of 100,000 to 150,000 clones detected, 78% appear once; the ten largest clones hold approximately 11%. Sequenced input: PBMCs. The origin of the receptors is a man aged 25 to 40 in good health and CMV-seropositive. The CDR3 runs from the conserved cysteine through the conserved F or W. The D gene is left open where the match is weak. Rows may omit the clone size; those that give it use once, few, many or a size class.

d_call	v_call	j_call	clone_size	cdr3_nt	cdr3_aa
TRBD1	TRBV28	TRBJ1-2	-	TGTGCCAGCAGTACCCCGGGACAGGGGGCGGATGGCTACACCTTC	CASSTPGQGADGYTF
-	TRBV19	TRBJ1-1	-	TGTGCCAGTAGTATTATGGGGCAGAAATACACTGAAGCTTTCTTT	CASSIMGQKYTEAFF
-	TRBV5-1	TRBJ2-5	-	TGCGCCAGCAGCTTGTCCGGGGTGACCATACAAGAGACCCAGTACTTC	CASSLSGVTIQETQYF
-	TRBV28	TRBJ1-1	-	TGTGCCAGCAGTTGGGAAGGGGTGAACACTGAAGCTTTCTTT	CASSWEGVNTEAFF
TRBD2	TRBV2	TRBJ2-3	few	TGTGCCAGCAGTGGGGACGGCGAAGCGGGAGACACAGATACGCAGTATTTT	CASSGDGEAGDTDTQYF
TRBD1	TRBV7-9	TRBJ1-2	-	TGTGCCAGCAGCTTAACGGGGGGGACAGCTCGACATGGCTACACCTTC	CASSLTGGTARHGYTF
TRBD1	TRBV19	TRBJ2-1	-	TGTACGACAGGGTGGGGTAATGAGCAGTTCTTC	CTTGWGNEQFF
-	TRBV5-1	TRBJ2-7	-	TGCGCCAGCAGCTTGGGAGTTGCCGACGAGCAGTACTTC	CASSLGVADEQYF
-	TRBV28	TRBJ1-2	few	TGTGCCAGCAGTTTTGGTAGGCGCGGCTATGGCTACACCTTC	CASSFGRRGYGYTF
-	TRBV19	TRBJ2-2	once	TGTGCCAGTACCCTAAGGGGCCACACCGGGGAGCTGTTTTTT	CASTLRGHTGELFF
TRBD1	TRBV28	TRBJ1-2	few	TGTGCCAGCAGTGCACACCTCGCCGGGACAGGGGCCCACTATGGCTACACCTTC	CASSAHLAGTGAHYGYTF
TRBD2	TRBV6-5	TRBJ2-1	-	TGTGCCAGCAGGCCGGACTGGGCGGGAGGGAATGAGCAGTTCTTC	CASRPDWAGGNEQFF
TRBD2	TRBV10-3	TRBJ2-3	-	TGTGCCATCAGTAGGACTAGCGGGAGTACAAGGAGTCGCGATACGCAGTATTTT	CAISRTSGSTRSRDTQYF
-	TRBV11-1	TRBJ1-1	-	TGTGCCAGCAGCCCCCGACAGACGCGGACTGAAGCTTTCTTT	CASSPRQTRTEAFF
TRBD1	TRBV5-1	TRBJ1-3	-	TGCGCCAGCAGCTCGCAGGGGGCCCAAGGAAACACCATATATTTT	CASSSQGAQGNTIYF
-	TRBV18	TRBJ1-5	-	TGTGCCAGCTCAGACAGCAATAGCAATCAGCCCCAGCATTTT	CASSDSNSNQPQHF
TRBD2	TRBV4-3	TRBJ2-2	once	TGCGCCAGCAGCCAGCTAGCGGGAGCTTTGCCCGGGGAGCTGTTTTTT	CASSQLAGALPGELFF
-	TRBV6-1	TRBJ2-6	-	TGTGCCAGCTGCGCAATGCATTCTGGGGCCAACGTCCTGACTTTC	CASCAMHSGANVLTF
TRBD1	TRBV18	TRBJ1-4	-	TGTGCCAGCTCGGAAGACAGGGCCAATGAAAAACTGTTTTTT	CASSEDRANEKLFF
TRBD1	TRBV5-1	TRBJ1-1	-	TGCGCCAGCAGGTTAACAGGGGTGGGAACTGAAGCTTTCTTT	CASRLTGVGTEAFF
-	TRBV28	TRBJ1-4	few	TGTGCCAGCAGTCCCCCGACAGGACTGAATGAAAAACTGTTTTTT	CASSPPTGLNEKLFF
-	TRBV5-1	TRBJ1-1	-	TGCGCCAGCAGCCCGTTCATCCAGCGGAACACTGAAGCTTTCTTT	CASSPFIQRNTEAFF
-	TRBV11-2	TRBJ2-3	-	TGTGCCAGCAGCGAACATGGGTTAGCCCCCGATACGCAGTATTTT	CASSEHGLAPDTQYF
-	TRBV27	TRBJ2-7	once	TGTGCCAGCAGAACCGGGACAATCAACGAGCAGTACTTC	CASRTGTINEQYF
-	TRBV5-1	TRBJ1-1	-	TGCGCCAGCTTTAAAGACATGAACACTGAAGCTTTCTTT	CASFKDMNTEAFF
-	TRBV7-5	TRBJ2-2	-	TGTGTCAGAAGCCGCGTAGAGGGGAGGAGGGTTGCCGGGGAGCTGTTTTTT	CVRSRVEGRRVAGELFF
-	TRBV28	TRBJ2-5	-	TGTGCCAGCAGTTCCTTGGCGGGGAGGGGGGAGACCCAGTACTTC	CASSSLAGRGETQYF
-	TRBV5-6	TRBJ2-3	few	TGTGCCAGCAGCTTGTTATCCGGCGGGCGCTACACAGATACGCAGTATTTT	CASSLLSGGRYTDTQYF
TRBD1	TRBV27	TRBJ1-2	-	TGTGCCAGCAGAACCGGGACAGGGGGCGGTCTAGGCTACACCTTC	CASRTGTGGGLGYTF
TRBD2	TRBV7-7	TRBJ2-2	-	TGTGCCAGCAGCTTATACCTAACTAGCGGGAGGACGAACACCGGGGAGCTGTTTTTT	CASSLYLTSGRTNTGELFF
-	TRBV30	TRBJ1-1	few	TGTGCCTGGCGAAGATACAGGGTCTCCTCTGAAGCTTTCTTT	CAWRRYRVSSEAFF
TRBD2	TRBV10-3	TRBJ2-5	-	TGTGCCACGGTAGCGGGAGTGTATGAGACCCAGTACTTC	CATVAGVYETQYF
-	TRBV29-1	TRBJ2-5	-	TGCAGCGTAAACAGGGATGCGACCCAGTACTTC	CSVNRDATQYF
-	TRBV5-6	TRBJ2-5	-	TGTGCCAGCAGCCCCGCGGGGTCCGTGACCTTTCAAGAGACCCAGTACTTC	CASSPAGSVTFQETQYF
-	TRBV30	TRBJ2-7	-	TGTGCCTGGAGTCGGCCTAGCAACTACGAGCAGTACTTC	CAWSRPSNYEQYF
TRBD2	TRBV7-2	TRBJ2-2	few	TGTGCCAGCAGCTCGTCAGCGGGAGTCGCCGGGGAGCTGTTTTTT	CASSSSAGVAGELFF
TRBD1	TRBV5-4	TRBJ1-1	-	TGTGCCAGCAGTACAGGGGTCGCTGAAGCTTTCTTT	CASSTGVAEAFF
-	TRBV27	TRBJ1-1	once	TGTGCCAGCAGTCCAAACCCACTACGGGACACTGAAGCTTTCTTT	CASSPNPLRDTEAFF
TRBD1	TRBV5-4	TRBJ1-2	-	TGTGCCAGCAGCGCCGATGCCAGGGGGAGCTTGCTTAACTATGGCTACACCTTC	CASSADARGSLLNYGYTF
-	TRBV4-3	TRBJ1-4	-	TGCGCCAGCAGCCGATCGGGGGAATCTAATGAAAAACTGTTTTTT	CASSRSGESNEKLFF
-	TRBV13	TRBJ1-1	few	TGTGCCAGCAGCTTAGGTGGGGGCAGAGACATGAACACTGAAGCTTTCTTT	CASSLGGGRDMNTEAFF